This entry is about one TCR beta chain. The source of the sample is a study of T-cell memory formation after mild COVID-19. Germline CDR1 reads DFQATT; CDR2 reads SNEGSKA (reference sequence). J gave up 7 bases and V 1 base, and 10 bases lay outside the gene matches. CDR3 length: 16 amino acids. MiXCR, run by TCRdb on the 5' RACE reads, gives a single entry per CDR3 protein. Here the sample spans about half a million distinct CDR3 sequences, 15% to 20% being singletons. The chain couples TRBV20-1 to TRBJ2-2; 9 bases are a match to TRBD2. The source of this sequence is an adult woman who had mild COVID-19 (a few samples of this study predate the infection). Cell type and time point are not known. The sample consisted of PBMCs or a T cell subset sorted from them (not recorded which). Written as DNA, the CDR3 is TGCAGTGCTAGAGTTACGGCGGGGGGGCGTATCGGGGAGCTGTTTTTT. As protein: CSARVTAGGRIGELFF.